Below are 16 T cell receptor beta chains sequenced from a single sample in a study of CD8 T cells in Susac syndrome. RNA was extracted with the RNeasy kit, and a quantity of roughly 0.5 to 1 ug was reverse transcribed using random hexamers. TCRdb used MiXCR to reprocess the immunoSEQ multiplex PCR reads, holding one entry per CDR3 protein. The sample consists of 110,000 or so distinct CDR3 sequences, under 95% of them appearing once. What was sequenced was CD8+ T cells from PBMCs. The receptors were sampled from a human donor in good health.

CDR3 loop: CASSLWCRYSNQPQHF. CDR3 coding DNA: TGTGCCAGCAGCTTATGGTGCAGATATAGCAATCAGCCCCAGCATTTT. The chain joins TRBV7-4 to TRBJ1-5; D gene ambiguous. CDR1 is SGHVT and CDR2 is SQSDAQ in the germline V gene. V shed 2 bases and J shed 0 bases, with 11 bases lying between them. CDR3 length equals 16 residues.

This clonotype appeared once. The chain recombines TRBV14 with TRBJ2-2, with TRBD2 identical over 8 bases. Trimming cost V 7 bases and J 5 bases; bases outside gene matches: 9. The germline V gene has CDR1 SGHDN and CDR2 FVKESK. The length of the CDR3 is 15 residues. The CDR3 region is CASKRGSGKTGELFF. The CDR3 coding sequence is TGTGCCAGCAAAAGGGGTAGCGGGAAGACCGGGGAGCTGTTTTTT.

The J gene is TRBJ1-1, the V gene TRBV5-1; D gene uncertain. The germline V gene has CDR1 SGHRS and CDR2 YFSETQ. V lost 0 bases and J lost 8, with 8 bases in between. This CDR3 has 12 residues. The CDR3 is CASSLERGEAFF. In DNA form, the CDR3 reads TGCGCCAGCAGCTTGGAACGGGGAGAAGCTTTCTTT.

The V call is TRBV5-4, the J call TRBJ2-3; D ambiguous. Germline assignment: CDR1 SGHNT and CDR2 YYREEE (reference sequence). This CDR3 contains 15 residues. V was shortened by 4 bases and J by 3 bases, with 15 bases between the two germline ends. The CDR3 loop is CASSPVPEFTDTQYF. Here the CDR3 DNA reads TGTGCCAGCAGCCCGGTCCCCGAATTTACAGATACGCAGTATTTT.

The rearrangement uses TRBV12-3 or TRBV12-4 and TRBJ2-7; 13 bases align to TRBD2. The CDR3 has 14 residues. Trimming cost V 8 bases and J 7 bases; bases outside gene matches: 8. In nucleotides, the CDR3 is TGTGCCAGCCTCCGGACTAGCGGGAGCAGTGAGCAGTACTTC. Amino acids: CASLRTSGSSEQYF.

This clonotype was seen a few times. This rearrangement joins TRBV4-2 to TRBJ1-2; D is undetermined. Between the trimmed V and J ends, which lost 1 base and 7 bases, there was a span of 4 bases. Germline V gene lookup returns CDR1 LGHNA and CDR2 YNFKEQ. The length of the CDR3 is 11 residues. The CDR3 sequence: CASSQGGGYTF. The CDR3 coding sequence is TGTGCCAGCAGCCAAGGGGGTGGCTACACCTTC.

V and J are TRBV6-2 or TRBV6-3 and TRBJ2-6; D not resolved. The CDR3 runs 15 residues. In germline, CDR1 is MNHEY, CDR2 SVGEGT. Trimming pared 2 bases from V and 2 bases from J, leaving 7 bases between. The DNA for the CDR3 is TGTGCCAGCAGTTACGGGTATCCTGGGGCCAACGTCCTGACTTTC. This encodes CASSYGYPGANVLTF.

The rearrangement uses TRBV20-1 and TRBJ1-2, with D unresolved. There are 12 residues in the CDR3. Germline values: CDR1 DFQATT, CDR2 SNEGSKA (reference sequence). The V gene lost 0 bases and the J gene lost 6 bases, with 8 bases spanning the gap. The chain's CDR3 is CSARDYQDGYTF. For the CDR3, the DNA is TGCAGTGCTAGAGATTATCAGGATGGCTACACCTTC.

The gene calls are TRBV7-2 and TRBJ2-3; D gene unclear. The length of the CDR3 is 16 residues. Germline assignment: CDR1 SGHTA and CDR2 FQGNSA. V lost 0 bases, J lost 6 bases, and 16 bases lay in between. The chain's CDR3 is CASSLAPDGYADTQYF. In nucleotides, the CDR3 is TGTGCCAGCAGCTTAGCGCCTGATGGGTATGCTGATACGCAGTATTTT.

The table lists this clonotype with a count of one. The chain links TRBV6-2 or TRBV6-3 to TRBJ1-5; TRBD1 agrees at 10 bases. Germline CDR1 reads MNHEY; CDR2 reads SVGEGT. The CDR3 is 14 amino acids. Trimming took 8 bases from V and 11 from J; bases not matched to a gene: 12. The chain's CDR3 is CASWDRGRDLSQHF. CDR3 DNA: TGTGCCAGCTGGGACAGGGGACGGGATTTGTCCCAGCATTTT.

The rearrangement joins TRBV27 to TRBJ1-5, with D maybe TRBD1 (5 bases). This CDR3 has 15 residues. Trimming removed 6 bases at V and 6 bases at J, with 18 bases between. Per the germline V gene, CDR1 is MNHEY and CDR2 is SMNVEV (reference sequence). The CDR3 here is CASSLRGMQGQPQHF. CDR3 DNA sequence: TGTGCCAGCAGCCTTCGGGGGATGCAGGGTCAGCCCCAGCATTTT.

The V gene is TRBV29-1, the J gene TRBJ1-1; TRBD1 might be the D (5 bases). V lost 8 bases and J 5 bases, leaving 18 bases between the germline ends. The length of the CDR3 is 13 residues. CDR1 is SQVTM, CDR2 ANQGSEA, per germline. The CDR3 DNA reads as TGCAGCTCGGCCGGGGGGTCGAGGACTGAAGCTTTCTTT. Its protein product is CSSAGGSRTEAFF.

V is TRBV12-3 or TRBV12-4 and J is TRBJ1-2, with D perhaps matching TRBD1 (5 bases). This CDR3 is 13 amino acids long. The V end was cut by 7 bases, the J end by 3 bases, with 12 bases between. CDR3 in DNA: TGTGCCAGCACCCCACGGGACGACTATGGCTACACCTTC. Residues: CASTPRDDYGYTF.

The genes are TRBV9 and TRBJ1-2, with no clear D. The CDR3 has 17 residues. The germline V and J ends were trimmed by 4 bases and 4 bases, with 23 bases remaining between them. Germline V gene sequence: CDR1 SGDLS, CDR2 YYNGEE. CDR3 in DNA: TGTGCCAGCAGCCCGGAGGGAGGCCCCAAGGCGTTCTATGGCTACACCTTC. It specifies CASSPEGGPKAFYGYTF.

The CDR3 is CASSQDLGKGNQPQHF. For the CDR3, the DNA is TGCGCCAGCAGCCAAGATCTCGGGAAGGGAAATCAGCCCCAGCATTTT. The chain links TRBV4-3 to TRBJ1-5; D remains unclear. The ends were cut back, 0 bases at V and 4 bases at J, with 13 bases in the middle. Germline CDR1 and CDR2: LGHNA and YSLEER. The CDR3 totals 16 residues.

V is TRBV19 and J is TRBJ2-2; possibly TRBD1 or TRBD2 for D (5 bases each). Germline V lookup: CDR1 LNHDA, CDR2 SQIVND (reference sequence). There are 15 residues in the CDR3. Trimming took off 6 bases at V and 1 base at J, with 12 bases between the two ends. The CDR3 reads CASRGPTVNTGELFF. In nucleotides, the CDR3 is TGTGCCAGTAGGGGACCGACTGTGAACACCGGGGAGCTGTTTTTT.